A selection of T cell receptor beta chains follows, all from one sample in a study of blood T cells in healthy people across ages. One entry per CDR3 protein results from TCRdb running MiXCR on the 5' RACE reads. The sample has about 500,000 distinct CDR3 sequences, about 25% seen once. These data were also filed under a second study, of T cells of mothers and their children.

Source material: blood. These receptor sequences come from a boy aged 5 to 17 in good health. The CDR3 runs from the conserved cysteine through the conserved F or W. The order of the fields is clone size, V gene, J gene, D gene, CDR3 protein, CDR3 DNA. A D gene is named only where the DNA matches it firmly. Part of the rows lack a size; the others show once, few, many or a class for expanded clones.

size: NA
V: TRBV27
J: TRBJ2-5
D: TRBD2
CDR3: CASSLMGLAGGETQYF
DNA: TGTGCCAGCAGTTTAATGGGACTAGCGGGAGGAGAGACCCAGTACTTC

size: few
V: TRBV4-3
J: TRBJ2-5
D: TRBD1
CDR3: CASSQVRTGSGETQYF
DNA: TGCGCCAGCAGCCAAGTTCGGACAGGGAGCGGCGAGACCCAGTACTTC

size: NA
V: TRBV11-2
J: TRBJ1-4
D: NA
CDR3: CASQRPATNEKLFF
DNA: TGTGCCAGCCAACGGCCAGCAACTAATGAAAAACTGTTTTTT

size: NA
V: TRBV5-1
J: TRBJ2-1
D: TRBD1
CDR3: CASQGQGVGYNEQFF
DNA: TGCGCCAGCCAAGGACAGGGGGTGGGGTACAATGAGCAGTTCTTC

size: NA
V: TRBV19
J: TRBJ1-2
D: NA
CDR3: CASSSIQQANYGYTF
DNA: TGTGCCAGTAGTTCCATTCAACAGGCCAACTATGGCTACACCTTC

size: few
V: TRBV28
J: TRBJ2-7
D: NA
CDR3: CASSAHWETYEQYF
DNA: TGTGCCAGCAGTGCTCATTGGGAGACCTACGAGCAGTACTTC

size: few
V: TRBV20-1
J: TRBJ2-2
D: NA
CDR3: CSGGQANTGELFF
DNA: TGCAGTGGGGGGCAGGCGAACACCGGGGAGCTGTTTTTT

size: few
V: TRBV18
J: TRBJ2-1
D: NA
CDR3: CASSRTKNEQFF
DNA: TGTGCCAGCTCACGGACTAAAAATGAGCAGTTCTTC

size: NA
V: TRBV7-3
J: TRBJ2-5
D: TRBD1
CDR3: CASSQTGVQETQYF
DNA: TGTGCCAGCAGTCAAACAGGGGTACAAGAGACCCAGTACTTC

size: NA
V: TRBV20-1
J: TRBJ2-7
D: NA
CDR3: CSARVTDEQYF
DNA: TGCAGTGCTCGGGTGACAGACGAGCAGTACTTC

size: NA
V: TRBV19
J: TRBJ2-4
D: NA
CDR3: CASSNQGAKNIQYF
DNA: TGTGCCAGTAGTAATCAGGGGGCCAAAAACATTCAGTACTTC

size: NA
V: TRBV27
J: TRBJ2-7
D: TRBD2
CDR3: CASSSGLSLKTYEQYF
DNA: TGTGCCAGCAGTTCGGGACTATCCCTGAAAACCTACGAGCAGTACTTC

size: few
V: TRBV4-1
J: TRBJ2-1
D: TRBD1
CDR3: CASSQGQVNSYNEQFF
DNA: TGCGCCAGCAGCCAGGGACAGGTAAACTCCTACAATGAGCAGTTCTTC

size: NA
V: TRBV6-1
J: TRBJ2-6
D: TRBD1
CDR3: CASTGRGSGADVLTF
DNA: TGTGCCAGCACAGGCAGGGGGAGTGGGGCCGACGTCCTGACTTTC

size: once
V: TRBV4-3
J: TRBJ1-1
D: NA
CDR3: CASSQDGRVNEAFF
DNA: TGCGCCAGCAGCCAAGATGGCAGGGTAAATGAAGCTTTCTTT

size: few
V: TRBV4-1
J: TRBJ2-1
D: NA
CDR3: CASSQEGQASSTREQFF
DNA: TGCGCCAGCAGCCAAGAGGGCCAGGCATCCTCCACGCGTGAGCAGTTCTTC

size: few
V: TRBV5-4
J: TRBJ1-1
D: NA
CDR3: CASSLTGTNTEAFF
DNA: TGTGCCAGCAGCTTAACAGGGACGAACACTGAAGCTTTCTTT

size: NA
V: TRBV29-1
J: TRBJ1-1
D: NA
CDR3: CSVERGGNTEAFF
DNA: TGCAGCGTTGAAAGGGGGGGGAACACTGAAGCTTTCTTT

size: many
V: TRBV18
J: TRBJ2-7
D: NA
CDR3: CASSPGNYEQYF
DNA: TGTGCCAGCAGCCCCGGGAACTACGAGCAGTACTTC

size: few
V: TRBV28
J: TRBJ2-1
D: TRBD2
CDR3: CASSFGLAGVKGDNEQFF
DNA: TGTGCCAGCAGTTTCGGGCTAGCGGGAGTTAAAGGGGACAATGAGCAGTTCTTC

size: NA
V: TRBV5-1
J: TRBJ2-7
D: NA
CDR3: CASSEQGHEQYF
DNA: TGCGCCAGCAGCGAACAGGGCCACGAGCAGTACTTC

size: NA
V: TRBV15
J: TRBJ1-1
D: NA
CDR3: CATSGQGPYTEAFF
DNA: TGTGCCACCAGCGGGCAGGGCCCCTACACTGAAGCTTTCTTT

size: NA
V: TRBV5-4
J: TRBJ2-5
D: NA
CDR3: CAGNTVGRIETQYF
DNA: TGTGCCGGCAACACCGTGGGCAGGATAGAGACCCAGTACTTC

size: few
V: TRBV6-1
J: TRBJ1-5
D: TRBD1
CDR3: CASSPSGTGSNQPQHF
DNA: TGTGCCAGCAGTCCATCCGGGACAGGGAGCAATCAGCCCCAGCATTTT

size: NA
V: TRBV7-2
J: TRBJ1-2
D: NA
CDR3: CASSPGAGGTGGYTF
DNA: TGTGCCAGCAGTCCAGGGGCCGGGGGCACGGGTGGCTACACCTTC

size: NA
V: TRBV5-1
J: TRBJ2-1
D: NA
CDR3: CASSLDPGNNEQFF
DNA: TGCGCCAGCAGCTTGGATCCAGGCAACAATGAGCAGTTCTTC

size: few
V: TRBV10-2
J: TRBJ2-5
D: TRBD1
CDR3: CASIDREVTQYF
DNA: TGCGCCAGCATTGACAGGGAAGTGACCCAGTACTTC

size: NA
V: TRBV5-1
J: TRBJ2-3
D: TRBD2
CDR3: CASRASGGERDTQYF
DNA: TGCGCCAGCAGAGCTAGCGGGGGGGAAAGAGATACGCAGTATTTT

size: NA
V: TRBV6-2/TRBV6-3
J: TRBJ2-2
D: TRBD1
CDR3: CASSYPDRDFQRGAVQDALFF
DNA: TGTGCCAGCAGTTACCCGGACAGGGATTTCCAACGGGGAGCTGTTCAGGACGCGCTGTTTTTT

size: NA
V: TRBV4-3
J: TRBJ2-3
D: TRBD1
CDR3: CASSQGTASDTQYF
DNA: TGCGCCAGCAGCCAGGGGACAGCGTCAGATACGCAGTATTTT

size: many
V: TRBV6-2/TRBV6-3
J: TRBJ2-7
D: NA
CDR3: CASSYLDYYEQYF
DNA: TGTGCCAGCAGTTACTTGGACTACTACGAGCAGTACTTC

size: once
V: TRBV6-1
J: TRBJ2-7
D: NA
CDR3: CASTRRAGDEQYF
DNA: TGTGCCAGCACCCGAAGGGCAGGGGATGAGCAGTACTTC

size: NA
V: TRBV7-9
J: TRBJ2-7
D: NA
CDR3: CASARPGESYEQYF
DNA: TGTGCCAGCGCACGACCCGGGGAGTCCTACGAGCAGTACTTC

size: few
V: TRBV6-2/TRBV6-3
J: TRBJ2-3
D: NA
CDR3: CASSSAGTQYF
DNA: TGTGCCAGCAGTTCCGCAGGGACGCAGTATTTT

size: NA
V: TRBV21-1
J: TRBJ2-7
D: NA
CDR3: CASSEGDPLSYEQYF
DNA: TGTGCCAGCAGCGAGGGGGACCCTCTATCCTACGAGCAGTACTTC

size: few
V: TRBV2
J: TRBJ2-5
D: NA
CDR3: CASSVGRFEETQYF
DNA: TGTGCCAGCAGTGTCGGCAGATTCGAAGAGACCCAGTACTTC

size: NA
V: TRBV5-6
J: TRBJ1-1
D: NA
CDR3: CASSLDGSREAFF
DNA: TGTGCCAGCAGCTTAGACGGTTCCAGGGAAGCTTTCTTT

size: NA
V: TRBV12-3/TRBV12-4
J: TRBJ1-1
D: NA
CDR3: CASTYRADTEAFF
DNA: TGTGCCAGCACGTACAGGGCCGACACTGAAGCTTTCTTT

size: NA
V: TRBV5-1
J: TRBJ2-3
D: TRBD1
CDR3: CASSRFGTELSTDTQYF
DNA: TGCGCCAGCAGCCGATTCGGGACAGAGCTTAGCACAGATACGCAGTATTTT

size: NA
V: TRBV9
J: TRBJ2-5
D: NA
CDR3: CASSLSSTGVATQYF
DNA: TGTGCCAGCAGTTTGTCTAGTACCGGAGTTGCGACCCAGTACTTC

size: few
V: TRBV6-6
J: TRBJ1-6
D: NA
CDR3: CASKSGNNSPLHF
DNA: TGTGCCAGCAAGTCAGGGAATAATTCACCCCTCCACTTT

size: few
V: TRBV29-1
J: TRBJ2-5
D: NA
CDR3: CSVVVRGETQYF
DNA: TGCAGCGTTGTTGTCAGGGGAGAGACCCAGTACTTC

size: few
V: TRBV5-1
J: TRBJ2-1
D: NA
CDR3: CASSPENYNEQFF
DNA: TGCGCCAGCAGCCCCGAGAACTACAATGAGCAGTTCTTC

size: NA
V: TRBV4-3
J: TRBJ2-1
D: NA
CDR3: CASSQDPAGLTGEQFF
DNA: TGCGCCAGCAGCCAAGATCCCGCGGGCCTAACGGGTGAGCAGTTCTTC

size: NA
V: TRBV15
J: TRBJ1-1
D: TRBD1
CDR3: CATSRDQGVTTEAFF
DNA: TGTGCCACCAGCAGAGATCAGGGGGTCACCACTGAAGCTTTCTTT

size: NA
V: TRBV20-1
J: TRBJ2-1
D: TRBD2
CDR3: CSARDLAGDFSEQFF
DNA: TGCAGTGCTAGAGATCTAGCGGGAGATTTCAGTGAGCAGTTCTTC

size: NA
V: TRBV12-3/TRBV12-4
J: TRBJ2-7
D: TRBD2
CDR3: CASSSYLAGGSYHEQYF
DNA: TGTGCCAGCAGTTCATATCTAGCGGGAGGGAGCTACCACGAGCAGTACTTC

size: NA
V: TRBV20-1
J: TRBJ2-1
D: NA
CDR3: CSAITSTPYNEQFF
DNA: TGCAGTGCTATAACTTCGACTCCCTACAATGAGCAGTTCTTC

size: NA
V: TRBV12-3/TRBV12-4
J: TRBJ2-7
D: TRBD2
CDR3: CASSQGLAGGTIYEQYF
DNA: TGTGCCAGCAGCCAAGGACTAGCGGGAGGCACGATCTACGAGCAGTACTTC

size: NA
V: TRBV12-3/TRBV12-4
J: TRBJ2-7
D: NA
CDR3: CASSSNGRSSYEQYF
DNA: TGTGCCAGCAGTTCTAACGGACGGAGCTCCTACGAGCAGTACTTC

size: NA
V: TRBV4-2
J: TRBJ2-2
D: NA
CDR3: CASSQDTGVLTNTGELFF
DNA: TGTGCCAGCAGCCAAGATACGGGAGTCCTTACTAACACCGGGGAGCTGTTTTTT

size: NA
V: TRBV7-9
J: TRBJ1-4
D: NA
CDR3: CAGAGGWTSTNEKLFF
DNA: TGTGCCGGCGCCGGGGGGTGGACGTCAACTAATGAAAAACTGTTTTTT

size: NA
V: TRBV11-2
J: TRBJ2-7
D: NA
CDR3: CASSFGAAYEQYF
DNA: TGTGCCAGCAGCTTTGGGGCAGCCTACGAGCAGTACTTC

size: NA
V: TRBV12-3/TRBV12-4
J: TRBJ2-3
D: TRBD2
CDR3: CASRLTSESDTQYF
DNA: TGTGCCAGCAGACTGACTAGCGAGTCAGATACGCAGTATTTT

size: few
V: TRBV3-1
J: TRBJ2-3
D: NA
CDR3: CASSHSIPGPEDTQYF
DNA: TGTGCCAGCAGCCATTCTATCCCGGGCCCCGAGGATACGCAGTATTTT

size: NA
V: TRBV5-5
J: TRBJ1-2
D: TRBD1
CDR3: CASSSRTGNEGGYTF
DNA: TGTGCCAGCAGCTCTAGGACAGGGAACGAAGGGGGCTACACCTTC

size: NA
V: TRBV9
J: TRBJ1-1
D: NA
CDR3: CASSPGWEGTEAFF
DNA: TGTGCCAGCAGCCCAGGGTGGGAAGGCACTGAAGCTTTCTTT

size: few
V: TRBV29-1
J: TRBJ1-2
D: NA
CDR3: CSVEGDRTGYTF
DNA: TGCAGCGTTGAAGGAGACCGGACGGGCTACACCTTC

size: many
V: TRBV11-3
J: TRBJ2-7
D: NA
CDR3: CASSLRQSSYEQYF
DNA: TGTGCCAGCAGCCTCCGACAGAGCTCCTACGAGCAGTACTTC